The next 25 T cell receptor beta chains were all read from a single sample in a study of control samples from healthy donors and cancer patients. The assay was immunoSEQ multiplex PCR, and TCRdb's table has in-frame clones only and misses some. The profile shows fewer than 110,000 clones, 85% to 90% of them singletons. The sample was blood. These receptors originate from a man under 40 in good health.

The V call is TRBV6-5, the J call TRBJ2-1, with 8 nucleotides matching TRBD1. Losses at the gene ends were 4 bases for V and 12 bases for J; bases not matched to a gene: 8. Germline CDR1 MNHEY, CDR2 SVGAGI. CDR3 length equals 13 residues. The CDR3 DNA reads as TGTGCCAGCAGTTGGGGAAGGGGGACAGGGCAGTTCTTC. It translates to CASSWGRGTGQFF.

This clone was detected only once. The chain links TRBV6-5 to TRBJ1-2, with 8 positions matching TRBD1. This CDR3 is 14 amino acids long. CDR1 and CDR2 from the germline V gene are MNHEY and SVGAGI. The junction had 8 bases not matched to a gene; V was cut back by 7 bases and J by 4 bases. CDR3 nucleotides: TGTGCCAGCATTTGGGACAGGAATTCCTATGGCTACACCTTC. Residues: CASIWDRNSYGYTF.

The rearrangement links TRBV7-9 to TRBJ2-1, with 8 bases that match TRBD2. The CDR3 contains 15 residues. Germline V gene sequence: CDR1 SEHNR, CDR2 FQNEAQ (reference sequence). The V segment lost 7 bases and the J segment 7 bases; nucleotides outside the gene matches: 12. The CDR3 here is CASMAGAGVWNEQFF. CDR3 DNA: TGTGCCAGCATGGCTGGAGCGGGAGTTTGGAATGAGCAGTTCTTC. The full variable domain, its missing parts supplied by reference TRBV7-9 and TRBJ2-1, is DTGVSQNPRHKITKRGQNVTFRCDPISEHNRLYWYRQTLGQGPEFLTYFQNEAQLEKSRLLSDRFSAERPKGSFSTLEIQRTEQGDSAMYLCASMAGAGVWNEQFFGPGTRLTVL.

The rearrangement joins TRBV19 to TRBJ1-3; 9 bases line up with TRBD1. J lost 5 bases, V lost 6 bases, and 2 bases had no gene match. Germline V gene lookup returns CDR1 LNHDA and CDR2 SQIVND (reference sequence). CDR3 size: 13 residues. CDR3 region: CASRDRGRNTIYF. The CDR3 nucleotides are TGTGCCAGTAGGGACAGGGGTAGAAACACCATATATTTT. Based on the CDR3 plus reference TRBV19 and TRBJ1-3, the full variable domain is DGGITQSPKYLFRKEGQNVTLSCEQNLNHDAMYWYRQDPGQGLRLIYYSQIVNDFQKGDIAEGYSVSREKKESFPLTVTSAQKNPTAFYLCASRDRGRNTIYFGEGSWLTVV.

The chain recombines TRBV18 with TRBJ2-5, with 10 bases matching TRBD2. The CDR3 length is 14 residues. Germline trimming cut 2 bases from V and 5 bases from J; bases unmatched to any gene: 2. CDR1 KGHSH and CDR2 LQKENI come from the germline V gene. DNA of the CDR3: TGTGCCAGCTCACCATATAGCGGGAGGGAGACCCAGTACTTC. This gives the protein CASSPYSGRETQYF.

This chain connects TRBV27 to TRBJ1-5; D not resolved. The CDR3 runs 18 residues. The germline CDR1 and CDR2 sequences are MNHEY and SMNVEV (reference sequence). V dropped 5 bases and J dropped 0 bases, with 20 bases sitting between them. CDR3 sequence: CASSRSQIGRGSNQPQHF. CDR3 bases: TGTGCCAGCAGTCGCTCCCAGATCGGGCGGGGTAGCAATCAGCCCCAGCATTTT.

The chain is built from TRBV5-1 and TRBJ2-3; TRBD1 matches at 7 bases. In germline, CDR1 is SGHRS, CDR2 YFSETQ. The CDR3 is 15 residues long. Losses at the gene ends were 0 bases for V and 5 bases for J; bases not matched to a gene: 6. CDR3 sequence reads: CASSLVVGGRDTQYF. The CDR3 DNA reads TGCGCCAGCAGCTTGGTCGTAGGGGGCAGAGATACGCAGTATTTT.

The chain uses TRBV6-2 or TRBV6-3 and TRBJ2-2; D gene ambiguous. Germline V CDR1 and CDR2: MNHEY, SVGEGT. V was pared by 2 bases and J by 1 base, with 11 bases between. This CDR3 region has 16 residues. Here the CDR3 reads CASSYGVTLNTGELFF. The CDR3 nucleotides read TGTGCCAGCAGTTACGGAGTCACTTTGAACACCGGGGAGCTGTTTTTT.

The chain is built from TRBV15 and TRBJ2-1, with 14 bases matching TRBD2. The J segment lost 12 bases and the V segment lost 2 bases, leaving 3 bases of the junction unmatched. The CDR3 spans 14 residues. The germline gives CDR1 LNHNV, CDR2 YYDKDF (reference sequence). The CDR3 reads CATSRSGTSGGQFF. The DNA of the CDR3 is TGTGCCACCAGCAGATCAGGGACTAGCGGGGGGCAGTTCTTC.

V and J are TRBV3-1 (or the pseudogene TRBV3-2) and TRBJ2-7, with 7 bases identical to TRBD2. V lost 4 bases, J lost 3 bases, and 27 bases stayed unmatched. The CDR3 covers 21 residues. Germline CDR1 LGHDT, CDR2 YNNKEL (reference sequence). The DNA for the CDR3 is TGTGCCAGCAGCCGGGACCAGTGCGAGGGGTGCGTCAGCGGGGCTAACTACGAGCAGTACTTC. Its protein is CASSRDQCEGCVSGANYEQYF.

V is TRBV28 and J is TRBJ2-7; tentative D call: TRBD2 (5 bases). The CDR3 runs 14 residues. V was trimmed by 8 bases and J by 1 base, leaving 15 bases between them. Germline V lookup: CDR1 MDHEN, CDR2 SYDVKM. The CDR3 coding sequence is TGTGCCAGCGCTTCTCCCGGGATATCCTACGAGCAGTACTTC. Protein sequence: CASASPGISYEQYF.

This chain joins TRBV27 and TRBJ1-4, with 8 bases fitting TRBD1. Germline V CDR1 and CDR2: MNHEY, SMNVEV (reference sequence). The CDR3 extends over 15 amino acids. The junction had 10 bases not matched to a gene; V was cut back by 5 bases and J by 8 bases. The DNA of the CDR3 is TGTGCCAGCAGTCGTACCGGGACAGGATGGGAAAAACTGTTTTTT. It encodes CASSRTGTGWEKLFF.

This chain joins TRBV9 and TRBJ2-3, with D unclear. V lost 3 bases, J lost 1 base, and 12 bases lay in between. Germline values: CDR1 SGDLS, CDR2 YYNGEE. The CDR3 contains 15 residues. CDR3 loop: CASSGAGKGTDTQYF. CDR3 DNA sequence: TGTGCCAGCAGCGGGGCAGGAAAGGGCACAGATACGCAGTATTTT.

With respect to this clone: Other DNA variants within this sample encode the same CDR3. CDR3 nucleotide sequence: TGTGCCACCAGTGATCCAGTTGGACAACAGTACTTC. Its translation is CATSDPVGQQYF. The chain joins TRBV24-1 to TRBJ2-4, with TRBD1 as a possible D gene (5 bases). Germline V gene lookup returns CDR1 KGHDR and CDR2 SFDVKD. Trimming removed 3 bases at V and 13 bases at J, with 12 bases between. The CDR3 is 12 amino acids.

The chain employs TRBV14 and TRBJ1-4, with 7 bases that match TRBD1. The ends lost 1 base at V and 3 bases at J; junction bases unmatched: 5. Germline V gene lookup returns CDR1 SGHDN and CDR2 FVKESK. The length of the CDR3 is 16 residues. The CDR3 reads CASSQGRRGPNEKLFF. The CDR3 DNA reads TGTGCCAGCAGCCAAGGCAGGAGGGGGCCTAATGAAAAACTGTTTTTT.

The chain combines TRBV29-1 with TRBJ1-2, with D uncertain. V gave up 5 bases and J gave up 7 bases, with 11 bases separating them. The CDR3 contains 11 residues. The germline V gene has CDR1 SQVTM and CDR2 ANQGSEA. Here the CDR3 reads CSVRGLSGYTF. CDR3 nucleotide sequence: TGCAGCGTTCGCGGACTGAGTGGCTACACCTTC.

The rearrangement joins TRBV7-9 to TRBJ1-3, with a weak D call TRBD1 (5 bases). The V gene lost 3 bases and the J gene lost 4 bases, with 10 bases spanning the gap. CDR1 and CDR2 (germline): SEHNR, FQNEAQ (reference sequence). CDR3 length equals 14 residues. The CDR3: CASSLTVAGNTIYF. The CDR3 region has the DNA TGTGCCAGCAGCTTGACAGTTGCGGGAAACACCATATATTTT.

This chain joins TRBV28 and TRBJ2-3, with D perhaps TRBD1 (5 bases). The germline CDR1 and CDR2 sequences are MDHEN and SYDVKM. There are 16 residues in the CDR3. Trimming shortened V by 7 bases and J by 3 bases, and 20 bases separated the two germline ends. Written as DNA, the CDR3 is TGTGCCAGCACCCCTGCCCGAGACAGAAAGACAGATACGCAGTATTTT. This sequence encodes CASTPARDRKTDTQYF.

V usage is TRBV9 and J usage is TRBJ1-1, with TRBD1 identical over 7 bases. The V gene end was trimmed by 0 bases and the J gene end by 4 bases; junction bases not matched to a gene: 6. Germline V gives CDR1 SGDLS, CDR2 YYNGEE. This CDR3 is 15 amino acids long. The CDR3 is CASSVDLAGGTEAFF. CDR3 in DNA: TGTGCCAGCAGCGTAGATTTGGCAGGGGGCACTGAAGCTTTCTTT.

Here the CDR3 reads CASSRGASGGYTF. The DNA for the CDR3 is TGTGCCAGCTCCCGTGGGGCAAGCGGCGGCTACACCTTC. The chain uses TRBV18 and TRBJ1-2; a possible D gene is TRBD1 (5 bases). This CDR3 comprises 13 residues. Trimming shortened V by 6 bases and J by 8 bases, and 16 bases separated the two germline ends. CDR1 is KGHSH, CDR2 LQKENI, per germline.

This CDR3 is CASSHRDGNYNEQFF. CDR3 nucleotides: TGTGCCAGCAGCCACCGAGACGGTAATTACAATGAGCAGTTCTTC. V is TRBV3-1 (or the pseudogene TRBV3-2) and J is TRBJ2-1; D uncertain. Germline V lookup: CDR1 LGHDT, CDR2 YNNKEL (reference sequence). This CDR3 has 15 amino acids. V gave up 3 bases and J gave up 4 bases, with 13 bases separating them.

V is TRBV6-5 and J is TRBJ1-2, with 10 bases matching TRBD1. Germline V lookup: CDR1 MNHEY, CDR2 SVGAGI. The junction had 3 bases not matched to a gene; V was cut back by 4 bases and J by 10 bases. There are 12 residues in the CDR3. The CDR3 DNA reads as TGTGCCAGCAGTTCGGGACAGGGGCCCTACACCTTC. This gives the protein CASSSGQGPYTF.

V usage is TRBV28 and J usage is TRBJ2-3; D call uncertain. CDR3 size: 13 residues. Germline V lookup: CDR1 MDHEN, CDR2 SYDVKM. V was pared by 3 bases and J by 9 bases, with 13 bases between. CDR3 residues: CASSFMGRRTQYF. DNA of the CDR3: TGTGCCAGCAGTTTTATGGGTCGGCGGACGCAGTATTTT.

This chain joins TRBV3-1 (or the pseudogene TRBV3-2) and TRBJ1-3, with no clear D. The germline V and J ends were trimmed by 3 bases and 0 bases, with 9 bases remaining between them. The CDR3 runs to 15 residues. Per germline, CDR1 LGHDT and CDR2 YNNKEL (reference sequence). In DNA form, the CDR3 reads TGTGCCAGCAGCCACCTTGCCAGCTCTGGAAACACCATATATTTT. It translates to CASSHLASSGNTIYF.

The rearrangement uses TRBV11-3 and TRBJ2-6; the D gene could be TRBD1 or TRBD2 (5 bases each). Germline lookup yields CDR1 SGHNT and CDR2 YENEEA. Trimming took off 1 base at V and 3 bases at J, with 10 bases between the two ends. The CDR3 sequence is 16 residues long. DNA for the CDR3: TGTGCCAGCAGCTTAGGGGGGAGCGGTGGGGCCAACGTCCTGACTTTC. It yields the protein CASSLGGSGGANVLTF.